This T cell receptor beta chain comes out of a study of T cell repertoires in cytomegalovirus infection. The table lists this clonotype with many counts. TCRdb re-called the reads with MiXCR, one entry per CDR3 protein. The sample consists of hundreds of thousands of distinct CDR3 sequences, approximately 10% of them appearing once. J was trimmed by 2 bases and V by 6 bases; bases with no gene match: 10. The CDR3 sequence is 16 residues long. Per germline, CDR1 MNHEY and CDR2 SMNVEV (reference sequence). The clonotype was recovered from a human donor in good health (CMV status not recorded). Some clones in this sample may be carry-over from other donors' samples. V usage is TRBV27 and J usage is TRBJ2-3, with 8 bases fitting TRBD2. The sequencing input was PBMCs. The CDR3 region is CASSHLGTSPTDTQYF. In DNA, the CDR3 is TGTGCCAGCAGCCACCTTGGGACTAGTCCCACAGATACGCAGTATTTT.